This T cell receptor (beta chain) is drawn from a study of molecular identifiers for immune sequencing clone quantification. One entry per CDR3 protein, called by TCRdb with MiXCR from the PCR reads. The sample lists roughly 320,000 distinct CDR3 sequences, 24% occurring once. After removal of 8 bases from V and 3 bases from J, the junction contained 5 bases not matched to a gene. The CDR3 sequence is 13 residues long. The genes are TRBV12-3 or TRBV12-4 and TRBJ2-3, with 7 bases that match TRBD2. The sample consisted of naive CD8+ T cells from blood, with Jurkat cell RNA spiked in. Subset noted: FACS-sorted CD8+CD4-CCR7+CD45RA+ naive T cells. This clonotype originated in a human donor in good health. Some libraries in this study had Jurkat cell RNA spiked in. The CDR3 here is CASHGLGTDTQYF. CDR3 DNA: TGTGCCAGCCACGGACTAGGTACAGATACGCAGTATTTT.